This TCR beta chain was sequenced for a study of CD8 T cells in ankylosing spondylitis. This clonotype has ten or more counts. TCRdb re-derived calls from the 5' RACE reads in MiXCR, one entry per CDR3 protein. This sample carries 210,000 or so distinct CDR3 sequences, around 8% of them seen once, and the ten largest clones take 4% to 5.5%. Sequences were obtained from blood, either unsorted or a sorted T cell fraction (not recorded which). The sequence was collected from a female donor with ankylosing spondylitis or in good health (not recorded which).

CDR3 coding DNA: TGCGCCAGCAGCTCTGGTTTCGCGGATGAAAAACTGTTTTTT. This sequence encodes CASSSGFADEKLFF. This chain uses TRBV5-1 with TRBJ1-4, with D hard to call. The V end lost 3 bases, the J end lost 6 bases, and 12 bases lay between the germline ends. CDR1 is SGHRS and CDR2 is YFSETQ in the germline V gene. The CDR3 consists of 14 residues.